The 2 T cell receptor beta chains in this list originate from one sample, sequenced in a study of beta chain features in type 1 diabetes. Their target antigens are unknown. Overall study findings and caveats: In every one of the four CD4+ subsets, TCRB CDR3s were moderately but significantly shorter in Type 1 diabetes patients.

Expressed TCRB transcripts got sequenced, as all isolated RNA was reverse transcribed. Sequencing was performed with immunoSEQ multiplex PCR; in TCRdb, only in-frame clones are kept and a portion is missing. Of around 250,000 clones listed, 13% to 15% are singletons. The sequencing sample was made of naive CD4+ T cells from blood. The receptors shown here come from a man aged 30-40 years with type 1 diabetes.

V gene TRBV4-1 combines with J gene TRBJ2-1, with 9 positions matching TRBD2. J gave up 9 bases and V 0 bases, and 12 bases lay outside the gene matches. Germline V gene data show CDR1 as MGHRA and CDR2 as YSYEKL. The length of the CDR3 is 17 residues. CDR3 nucleotide sequence: TGCGCCAGCAGCCAAGAGGGGAGGGGAATAGCGGGAGCTGAGCAGTTCTTC. Translation gives CASSQEGRGIAGAEQFF.

The chain joins TRBV29-1 to TRBJ2-3; D may be TRBD2 (5 bases). From germline, CDR1 is SQVTM and CDR2 ANQGSEA. The CDR3 sequence is 13 residues long. The V and J ends lost 8 bases and 3 bases respectively, with 15 bases between them. In DNA, the CDR3 is TGCAGCAGCTCCGTGGGCGGGACAGATACGCAGTATTTT. Translation gives CSSSVGGTDTQYF.